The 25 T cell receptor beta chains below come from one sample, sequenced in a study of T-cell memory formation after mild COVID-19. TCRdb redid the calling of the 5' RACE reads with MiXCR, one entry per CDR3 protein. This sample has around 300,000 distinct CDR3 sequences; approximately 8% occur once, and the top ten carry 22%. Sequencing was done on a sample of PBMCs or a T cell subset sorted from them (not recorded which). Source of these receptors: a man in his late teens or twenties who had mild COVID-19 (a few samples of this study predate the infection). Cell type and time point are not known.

Written as DNA, the CDR3 is TGTGCCAGCAGCCAAGAATGGTCGATCGGCAGAAACTCCTATAATTCACCCCTCCACTTT. Translated: CASSQEWSIGRNSYNSPLHF. The gene calls are TRBV4-2 and TRBJ1-6; no clear D gene. Trimming cost V 0 bases and J 0 bases, with 18 bases left between them. The germline V gene encodes CDR1 LGHNA and CDR2 YNFKEQ. The CDR3 spans 20 residues.

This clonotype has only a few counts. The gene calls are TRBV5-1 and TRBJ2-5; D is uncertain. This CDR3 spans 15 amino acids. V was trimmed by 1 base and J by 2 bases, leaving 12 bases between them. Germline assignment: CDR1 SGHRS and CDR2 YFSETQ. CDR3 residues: CASSLRAVGQETQYF. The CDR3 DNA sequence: TGCGCCAGCAGCTTGAGGGCAGTGGGGCAAGAGACCCAGTACTTC.

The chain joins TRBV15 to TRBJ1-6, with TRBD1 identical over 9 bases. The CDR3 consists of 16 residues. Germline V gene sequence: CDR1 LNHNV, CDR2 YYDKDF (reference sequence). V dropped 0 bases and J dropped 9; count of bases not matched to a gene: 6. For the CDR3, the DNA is TGTGCCACCAGCAGAGATCGGGGACAGGGAGGTTCACCCCTCCACTTT. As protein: CATSRDRGQGGSPLHF.

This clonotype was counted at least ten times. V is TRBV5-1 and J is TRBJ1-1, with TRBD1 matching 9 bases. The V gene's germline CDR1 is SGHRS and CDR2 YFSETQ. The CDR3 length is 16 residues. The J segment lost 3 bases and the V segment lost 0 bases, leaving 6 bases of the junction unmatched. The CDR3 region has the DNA TGCGCCAGCAGCTTGGCCCCCGGGACAGGGTACACTGAAGCTTTCTTT. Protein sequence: CASSLAPGTGYTEAFF. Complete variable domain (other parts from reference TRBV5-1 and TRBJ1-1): KAGVTQTPRYLIKTRGQQVTLSCSPISGHRSVSWYQQTPGQGLQFLFEYFSETQRNKGNFPGRFSGRQFSNSRSEMNVSTLELGDSALYLCASSLAPGTGYTEAFFGQGTRLTVV.

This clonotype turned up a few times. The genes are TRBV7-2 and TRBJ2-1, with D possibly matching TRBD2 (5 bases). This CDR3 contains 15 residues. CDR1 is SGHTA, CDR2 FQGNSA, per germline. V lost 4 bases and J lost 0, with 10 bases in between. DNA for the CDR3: TGTGCCAGCAGCTCTAGCCAGAGCTCCTACAATGAGCAGTTCTTC. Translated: CASSSSQSSYNEQFF.

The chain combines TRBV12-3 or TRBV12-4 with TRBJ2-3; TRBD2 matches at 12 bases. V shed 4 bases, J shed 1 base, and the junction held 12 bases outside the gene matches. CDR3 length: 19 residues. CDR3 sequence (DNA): TGTGCCAGCAGTTCCCCCGTTTCTAGCGGGGGGGCCGGCACAGATACGCAGTATTTT. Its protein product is CASSSPVSSGGAGTDTQYF.

The CDR3 sequence is CASSYGRANYGYTF. The CDR3 bases are TGTGCCAGCAGTTACGGCCGGGCTAACTATGGCTACACCTTC. The V and J genes are TRBV6-5 and TRBJ1-2; D is uncertain. V dropped 2 bases and J dropped 0 bases, with 7 bases sitting between them. Germline CDR1 and CDR2: MNHEY and SVGAGI. This CDR3 is 14 amino acids long.

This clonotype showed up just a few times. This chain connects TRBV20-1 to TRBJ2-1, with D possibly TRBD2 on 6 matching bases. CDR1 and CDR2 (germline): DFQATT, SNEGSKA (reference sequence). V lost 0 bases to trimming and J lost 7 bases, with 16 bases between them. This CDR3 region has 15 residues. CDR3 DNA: TGCAGTGCTAGAGATGGGGCAGCGGGCATTAATGAGCAGTTCTTC. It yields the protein CSARDGAAGINEQFF.

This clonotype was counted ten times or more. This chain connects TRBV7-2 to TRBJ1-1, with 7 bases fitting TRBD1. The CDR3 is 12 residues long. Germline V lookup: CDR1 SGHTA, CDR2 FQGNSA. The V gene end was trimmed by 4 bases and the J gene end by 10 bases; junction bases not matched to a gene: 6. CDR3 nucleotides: TGTGCCAGCAGCTCCGACAGGGCGGGAGCTTTCTTT. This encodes CASSSDRAGAFF.

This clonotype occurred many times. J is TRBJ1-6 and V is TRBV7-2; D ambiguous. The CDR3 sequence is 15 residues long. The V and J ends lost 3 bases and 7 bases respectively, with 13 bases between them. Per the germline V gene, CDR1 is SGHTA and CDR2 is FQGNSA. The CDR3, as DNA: TGTGCCAGCAGCTTCGGACCGGGAATCAATTCACCCCTCCACTTT. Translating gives CASSFGPGINSPLHF.

CDR3 bases: TGTGCCACCAGTGACGACAGGGGCAGCGCAGATACGCAGTATTTT. Translation: CATSDDRGSADTQYF. This sequence joins TRBV24-1 and TRBJ2-3; 8 positions agree with TRBD1. Germline V lookup: CDR1 KGHDR, CDR2 SFDVKD. Trimming took 4 bases from V and 4 from J; bases not matched to a gene: 6. The CDR3 covers 15 residues.

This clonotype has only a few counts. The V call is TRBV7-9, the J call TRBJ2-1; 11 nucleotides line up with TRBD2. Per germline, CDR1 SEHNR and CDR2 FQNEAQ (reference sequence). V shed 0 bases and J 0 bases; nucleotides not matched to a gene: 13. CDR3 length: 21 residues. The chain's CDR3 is CASSLALRLAGSRPSYNEQFF. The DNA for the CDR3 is TGTGCCAGCAGCTTAGCGCTGAGACTAGCGGGGTCGCGGCCCTCCTACAATGAGCAGTTCTTC.

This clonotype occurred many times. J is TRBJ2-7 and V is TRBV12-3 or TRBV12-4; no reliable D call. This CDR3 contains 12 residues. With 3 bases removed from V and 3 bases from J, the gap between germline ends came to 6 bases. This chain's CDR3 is CASSFRFYEQYF. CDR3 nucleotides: TGTGCCAGCAGTTTTAGGTTCTACGAGCAGTACTTC.

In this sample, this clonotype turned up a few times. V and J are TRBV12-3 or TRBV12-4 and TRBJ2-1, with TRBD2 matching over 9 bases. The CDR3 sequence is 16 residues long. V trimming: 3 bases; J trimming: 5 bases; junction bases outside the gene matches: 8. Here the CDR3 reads CASSFPPGLADNEQFF. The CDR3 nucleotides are TGTGCCAGCAGTTTCCCTCCGGGACTAGCCGACAATGAGCAGTTCTTC.

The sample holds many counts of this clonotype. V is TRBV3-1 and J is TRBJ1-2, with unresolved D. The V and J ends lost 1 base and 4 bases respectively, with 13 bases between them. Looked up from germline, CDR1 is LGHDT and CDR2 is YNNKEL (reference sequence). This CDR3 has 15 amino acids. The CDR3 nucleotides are TGTGCCAGCAGCCAAGGGAGAGCTAAGCCCTATGGCTACACCTTC. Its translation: CASSQGRAKPYGYTF.

The CDR3 is CSVSGTGSGANVLTF. In DNA, the CDR3 is TGCAGCGTCAGCGGGACAGGGTCTGGGGCCAACGTCCTGACTTTC. This chain joins TRBV29-1 and TRBJ2-6, with 9 nucleotides matching TRBD1. The germline gives CDR1 SQVTM, CDR2 ANQGSEA. CDR3 length: 15 amino acids. The J segment lost 1 base and the V segment lost 6 bases, leaving 4 bases of the junction unmatched.

The CDR3 DNA sequence: TGTGCCAGCAGCCAGTCAGGGGTATCCGCGAACACCGGGGAGCTGTTTTTT. The encoded protein is CASSQSGVSANTGELFF. The V and J genes are TRBV3-1 and TRBJ2-2; possibly TRBD1 for D (6 bases). The CDR3 loop spans 17 amino acids. Germline CDR1 LGHDT, CDR2 YNNKEL (reference sequence). Trimming stripped 3 bases from V and 0 bases from J, with 14 bases between.

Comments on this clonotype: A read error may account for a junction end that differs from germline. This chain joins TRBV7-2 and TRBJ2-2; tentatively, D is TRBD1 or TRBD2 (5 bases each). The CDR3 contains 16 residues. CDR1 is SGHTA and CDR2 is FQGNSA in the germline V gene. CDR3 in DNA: TGTGCCAGCAGCTCTTTCGGACTCAGGGAGTCCGGGGAGATGTTTTTT. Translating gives CASSSFGLRESGEMFF.

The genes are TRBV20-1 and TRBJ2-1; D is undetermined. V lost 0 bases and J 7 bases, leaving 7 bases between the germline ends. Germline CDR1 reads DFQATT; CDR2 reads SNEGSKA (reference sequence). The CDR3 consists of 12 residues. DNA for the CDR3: TGCAGTGCTAGAGATGGCTGGAATGAGCAGTTCTTC. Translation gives CSARDGWNEQFF.

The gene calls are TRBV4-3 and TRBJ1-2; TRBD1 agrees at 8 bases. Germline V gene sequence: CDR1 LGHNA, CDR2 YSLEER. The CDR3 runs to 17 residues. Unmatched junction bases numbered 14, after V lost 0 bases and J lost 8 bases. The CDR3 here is CASSQDPVGRGQGGYTF. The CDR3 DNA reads TGCGCCAGCAGCCAAGATCCGGTCGGCAGGGGGCAAGGAGGCTACACCTTC.

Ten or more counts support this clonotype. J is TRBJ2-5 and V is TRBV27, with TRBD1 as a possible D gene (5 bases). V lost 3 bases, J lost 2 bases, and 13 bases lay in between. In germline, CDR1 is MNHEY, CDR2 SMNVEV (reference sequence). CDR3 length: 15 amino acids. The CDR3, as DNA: TGTGCCAGCAGTTTCGGCCAGGGCCAACAAGAGACCCAGTACTTC. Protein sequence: CASSFGQGQQETQYF.

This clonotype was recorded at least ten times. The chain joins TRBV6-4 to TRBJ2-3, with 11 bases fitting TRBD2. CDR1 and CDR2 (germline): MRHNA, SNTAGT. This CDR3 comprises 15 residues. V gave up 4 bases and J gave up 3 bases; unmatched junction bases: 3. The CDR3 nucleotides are TGTGCCAGCAGTGCCTCTAGCGGGGGGACAGATACGCAGTATTTT. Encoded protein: CASSASSGGTDTQYF.

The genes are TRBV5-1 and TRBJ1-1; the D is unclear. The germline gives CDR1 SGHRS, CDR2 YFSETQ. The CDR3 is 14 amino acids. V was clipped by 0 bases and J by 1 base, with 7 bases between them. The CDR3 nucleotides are TGCGCCAGCAGCTTGGGACTGCCGAACACTGAAGCTTTCTTT. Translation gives CASSLGLPNTEAFF.

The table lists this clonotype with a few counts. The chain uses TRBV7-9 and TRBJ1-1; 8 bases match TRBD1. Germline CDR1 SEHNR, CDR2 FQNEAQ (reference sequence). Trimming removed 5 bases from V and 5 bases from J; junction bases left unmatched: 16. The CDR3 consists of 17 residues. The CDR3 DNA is TGTGCCAGCAGCCCTATTATACACAGGGGGGAGAGGACTGAAGCTTTCTTT. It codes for CASSPIIHRGERTEAFF.

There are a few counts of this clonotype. CDR3 DNA: TGCGCCAGCAGCTGGGGCGGGGATAGCAATCAGCCCCAGCATTTT. This sequence encodes CASSWGGDSNQPQHF. The chain combines TRBV5-1 with TRBJ1-5; TRBD1 might be the D (5 bases). V gave up 3 bases and J gave up 0 bases, with 10 bases separating them. CDR3 length: 15 residues. Germline lookup yields CDR1 SGHRS and CDR2 YFSETQ.